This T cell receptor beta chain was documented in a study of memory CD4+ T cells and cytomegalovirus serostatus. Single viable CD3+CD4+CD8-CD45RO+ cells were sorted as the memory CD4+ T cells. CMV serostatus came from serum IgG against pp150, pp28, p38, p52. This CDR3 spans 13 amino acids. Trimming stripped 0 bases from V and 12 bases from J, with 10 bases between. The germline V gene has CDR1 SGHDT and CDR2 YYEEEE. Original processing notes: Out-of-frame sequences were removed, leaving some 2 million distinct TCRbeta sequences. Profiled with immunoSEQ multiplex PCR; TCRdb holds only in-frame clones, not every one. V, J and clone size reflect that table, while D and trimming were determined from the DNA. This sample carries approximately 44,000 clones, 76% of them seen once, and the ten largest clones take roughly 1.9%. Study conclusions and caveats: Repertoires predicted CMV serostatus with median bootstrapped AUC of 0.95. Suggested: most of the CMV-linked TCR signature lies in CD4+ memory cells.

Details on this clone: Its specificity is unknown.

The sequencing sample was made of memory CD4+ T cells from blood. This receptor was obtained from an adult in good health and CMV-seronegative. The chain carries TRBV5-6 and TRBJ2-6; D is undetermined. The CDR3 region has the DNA TGTGCCAGCAGCTTGGCGGGTCTACGCGTCCTGACTTTC. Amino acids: CASSLAGLRVLTF.